This section outlines one T cell receptor beta chain sequence together with its context. The target antigen is unknown. CDR1 is GTSNPN and CDR2 is SVGIG in the germline V gene (reference sequence). V lost 2 bases and J lost 0, with 13 bases in between. CDR3 length: 15 amino acids. This specimen belongs to a study of cytomegalovirus exposure and HLA in healthy donors. Findings and caveats of the study: The classifier reportedly diagnosed cytomegalovirus status with high specificity and sensitivity.

PCR amplification relied on 60 Vbeta primers (plus 13 Jbeta primers). Some clones are missing from TCRdb's copy, which holds only in-frame ones; the method was immunoSEQ multiplex PCR. The table has 60,000 to 85,000 clones, 74% seen once. Sequences were obtained from PBMCs. This chain connects TRBV30 to TRBJ1-1; tentative D call: TRBD1 (5 bases). This clonotype originated in a human donor in good health. CDR3 loop: CAWSLGHHMNTEAFF. In DNA form, the CDR3 reads TGTGCCTGGAGTCTTGGACACCACATGAACACTGAAGCTTTCTTT.